This T cell receptor (beta chain) originates from a study of T cell responses to AZD1222 COVID-19 vaccine (dated by TCRdb to 2020 to 2023). In the study overall: Because spike-specific TCR depth and breadth did not differ between the two schedules, AZD1222 recipients who got a second dose at roughly 4 weeks were pooled with those who got a second dose at roughly 12 weeks. TCR sequencing covered roughly 230 trial participants: 200 to 220 given two doses of AZD1222 and approximately 25 given two doses of MenACWY control vaccine. Trial participants were enrolled into age subgroups of 18-55, 56-69 and 70-plus years, which contained 148, 28 and 57 TCR-sequenced participants, respectively.

V is cut back by 0 bases and J by 3 bases, with 5 bases in the junction unmatched. Its CDR3 holds 16 amino acids, cysteine through phenylalanine. The entry retains the CDR3 DNA only, 48 bases that are in frame from base 1. CDR1 and CDR2 were assigned from the germline V gene (reference sequence) as PRHDT and FYEKMQ. The CDR3 regions of human TCRbeta chains were analyzed by immunosequencing. As for the original processing: TCRs in the repertoires were matched against a reference library of SARS-CoV-2-specific TCRs that had been generated with the MIRA antigen-specificity platform. Breadth meant the fraction of unique TCRs that were SARS-CoV-2-associated, whereas depth meant the fraction of total T cells that were SARS-CoV-2-associated. Using the MIRA data, every spike-specific TCR was mapped to the spike region that the TCR reacted to and assigned to either a CD4 or a CD8 class. Log10-transformed breadth and depth values were compared by one-way ANOVA with Sidak's multiple comparisons tests. Not all clones reach the TCRdb copy of this immuneACCESS table, which keeps in-frame sequences only. Checked studies attribute under half of the gap to unresolved V genes and leave the rest unexplained. Clone size and the V and J calls come from that table; the DNA yielded D and trimming. The table for this sample lists some 140,000 clones; about 88% of them were counted only once. Approximately 3.1% of the sample is taken by the ten largest.

The paper's findings and limits, for the study overall: Reportedly, close to half of the unique spike-specific TCRs recognized epitopes lying outside the regions that are mutated in the B.1.351 and B.1.1.7 variants. Vaccine-associated CD4 TCRs spanned the whole spike protein, with dominant responses in regions 160-218 and 743-854. Participants were mostly white British, with more females than males. The authors suggested clonal diversity may have been underestimated. The 56-69-year group was small, and its depth increase did not reach significance, likely because of low power. Because no day 14 peak-response samples were available, the repertoires could be characterized only after the peak T cell response. After two AZD1222 doses, both the breadth and the depth of spike-specific TCRs were significantly higher than at day 0 and than in MenACWY recipients. Conclusions about previously exposed vaccinees were limited because only six AZD1222 recipients were SARS-CoV-2 seropositive at baseline.

As for this clone: Its antigen remains undetermined. Base qualities are not recorded, but no much larger clone differs from it by a single base.

Per the publication, the time point label means: baseline before first vaccination. The vaccinee samples were drawn from two UK trials, COV001 and COV002, one of which was a single-blind randomized controlled phase 2/3 trial testing AZD1222 (ChAdOx1 nCoV-19) in healthy adults. Trial participant PBMC samples were collected at day 0 and day 28 after the second dose for TCRbeta chain sequencing. The chain is made from TRBV13 and TRBJ2-7, with TRBD1 identical over 10 junction bases. The sequence derives from an adult in good health. The sample in question was peripheral blood, obtained on day 0 of AZD1222 vaccination. The CDR3 reads CASSLGRQGAHYEQYF. The DNA is TGTGCCAGCAGCTTAGGGAGACAGGGGGCACACTACGAGCAGTACTTC. This CDR3, with the reference TRBV13 and TRBJ2-7 proteins standing in past its ends, gives the full variable domain AAGVIQSPRHLIKEKRETATLKCYPIPRHDTVYWYQQGPGQDPQFLISFYEKMQSDKGSIPDRFSAQQFSDYHSELNMSSLELGDSALYFCASSLGRQGAHYEQYFGPGTRLTVT.